These 4 T cell receptor beta chains came from one sample sequenced in a study of T-cell reconstitution after alpha-beta-depleted transplantation in children (dated by TCRdb to 2016 to 2017). Per the publication, the treatment or condition label means: allogeneic hematopoietic cell transplantation with graft depleted of TCRalphabeta T cells and CD19 B cells. The library was produced with PCR. The sequencing machine was an Illumina HiSeq 2500. TCR libraries were prepared with molecular barcoding, using unique molecular identifiers to normalize TCRbeta repertoire quantification. In-frame beta chains were kept once TCRdb had trimmed the public reads at Q25 with fastp and called clones with MiXCR. One record per CDR3 amino acid sequence lists the most common genes and DNA. This sample lists 200,000 or so distinct CDR3 sequences; around 5.9% were detected once. The ten top clones hold roughly 4.5% of the sample.

The source material was PBMCs, sampled before TCRalphabeta/CD19-depleted stem cell transplant. These receptors originate from a girl less than two years old with combined immunodeficiency, due to receive a stem cell transplant.

The chain joins TRBV28 to TRBJ1-2; tentatively, D is TRBD1 (6 bases). Germline V CDR1 and CDR2: MDHEN, SYDVKM. The V end lost 8 bases, the J end lost 6 bases, and 28 bases lay between the germline ends. The CDR3 spans 17 residues. The CDR3 protein is CASETLGQPGAWNGYTF. The CDR3 DNA reads TGTGCCAGCGAAACCCTCGGACAGCCCGGGGCCTGGAATGGCTACACCTTC.

This clonotype has ten or more counts. This rearrangement joins TRBV6-5 to TRBJ2-5, with TRBD2 identical over 8 bases. V was pared by 2 bases and J by 2 bases, with 16 bases of the junction left unmatched. CDR1 MNHEY and CDR2 SVGAGI come from the germline V gene. CDR3 length: 19 amino acids. DNA of the CDR3: TGTGCCAGCAGTTACCTGTACGAGTACAGCGGGAGCGGTCAAGAGACCCAGTACTTC. Translation: CASSYLYEYSGSGQETQYF.

At least ten counts were recorded for this clonotype. The chain couples TRBV20-1 to TRBJ1-2; perhaps TRBD1 as D (5 bases). The CDR3 totals 14 residues. CDR1 is DFQATT, CDR2 SNEGSKA, per germline (reference sequence). V was cut by 6 bases and J by 3 bases, with 17 bases left in between. Here the CDR3 DNA reads TGCAGTGCCACCCCAGGGACGGGAGACTATGGCTACACCTTC. It translates to CSATPGTGDYGYTF.

This clonotype was recorded a few times. The rearrangement links TRBV19 to TRBJ2-1; D gene unclear. The germline V gene encodes CDR1 LNHDA and CDR2 SQIVND (reference sequence). CDR3 size: 14 residues. With 7 bases removed from V and 6 bases from J, the gap between germline ends came to 16 bases. The CDR3 DNA reads as TGTGCCAGTATAGGTAGGACCGTGGGCAATGAGCAGTTCTTC. Its translation: CASIGRTVGNEQFF. Using reference TRBV19 and TRBJ2-1 for the parts outside the CDR3, the full variable domain is DGGITQSPKYLFRKEGQNVTLSCEQNLNHDAMYWYRQDPGQGLRLIYYSQIVNDFQKGDIAEGYSVSREKKESFPLTVTSAQKNPTAFYLCASIGRTVGNEQFFGPGTRLTVL.